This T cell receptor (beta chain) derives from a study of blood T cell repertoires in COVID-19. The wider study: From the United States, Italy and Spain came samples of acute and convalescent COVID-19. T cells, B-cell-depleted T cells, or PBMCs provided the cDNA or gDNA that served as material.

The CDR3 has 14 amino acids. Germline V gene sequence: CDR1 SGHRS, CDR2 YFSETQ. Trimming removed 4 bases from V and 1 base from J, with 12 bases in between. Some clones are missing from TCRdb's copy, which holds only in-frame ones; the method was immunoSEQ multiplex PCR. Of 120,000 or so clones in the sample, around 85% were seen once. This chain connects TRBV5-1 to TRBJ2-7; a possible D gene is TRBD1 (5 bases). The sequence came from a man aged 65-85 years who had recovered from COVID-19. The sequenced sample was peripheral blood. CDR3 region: CASSPAGLSYEQYF. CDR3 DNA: TGCGCCAGCAGCCCGGCAGGGTTGTCCTACGAGCAGTACTTC.